One sample yielded the 9 T cell receptor beta chains listed below, sequenced in a study of blood T cell repertoires in COVID-19. The data were produced by immunoSEQ multiplex PCR, yet TCRdb's version contains in-frame clones alone and is incomplete. The sample records about 120,000 clones, roughly 80% being singletons. Sample: peripheral blood. The receptors originated from a human donor in a cohort sampled during active COVID-19.

The gene calls are TRBV19 and TRBJ2-3; 7 bases are a match to TRBD2. Losses at the gene ends were 2 bases for V and 1 base for J; bases not matched to a gene: 6. The CDR3 consists of 16 residues. From germline, CDR1 is LNHDA and CDR2 SQIVND (reference sequence). The CDR3 DNA reads TGTGCCAGTAGTATATTCGCGGGAGTGGGCACAGATACGCAGTATTTT. It yields the protein CASSIFAGVGTDTQYF.

In this sample, this clone turned up a few times. This rearrangement joins TRBV7-9 to TRBJ2-7, with 7 bases lining up with TRBD1. The germline gives CDR1 SEHNR, CDR2 FQNEAQ (reference sequence). The V segment lost 8 bases and the J segment 3 bases; nucleotides outside the gene matches: 7. The CDR3 is made up of 13 amino acids. The CDR3 region has the DNA TGTGCCAGCGCCCGGGACAGCCTCTACGAGCAGTACTTC. Translating gives CASARDSLYEQYF. Full variable domain (remainder filled in from reference TRBV7-9 and TRBJ2-7): DTGVSQNPRHKITKRGQNVTFRCDPISEHNRLYWYRQTLGQGPEFLTYFQNEAQLEKSRLLSDRFSAERPKGSFSTLEIQRTEQGDSAMYLCASARDSLYEQYFGPGTRLTVT.

This chain uses TRBV30 with TRBJ1-6; maybe TRBD1 (6 bases). Trimming took off 8 bases at V and 4 bases at J, with 12 bases between the two ends. This CDR3 is built from 13 residues. Germline V gives CDR1 GTSNPN, CDR2 SVGIG (reference sequence). The CDR3 reads CAAAGAYNSPLHF. CDR3 in DNA: TGTGCCGCAGCAGGGGCGTATAATTCACCCCTCCACTTT.

The V and J genes are TRBV18 and TRBJ2-1; D gene ambiguous. The CDR3 has 12 amino acids. In germline, CDR1 is KGHSH, CDR2 LQKENI. V was shortened by 3 bases and J by 9 bases, with 9 bases between the two germline ends. CDR3 in amino acids: CASSPLDGEQFF. CDR3 in DNA: TGTGCCAGCTCACCCTTAGATGGTGAGCAGTTCTTC.

This clone was observed a single time. CDR3 DNA: TGTGCCAGCAGTGAAGCCCAGGGTATGGTCTATGGCTACACCTTC. Amino acids: CASSEAQGMVYGYTF. V is TRBV6-1 and J is TRBJ1-2; possibly TRBD1 for D (5 bases). Between the trimmed V and J ends, which lost 0 bases and 4 bases, there was a span of 12 bases. This CDR3 has 15 residues. The germline CDR1 and CDR2 sequences are MNHNS and SASEGT.

V usage is TRBV9 and J usage is TRBJ2-7, with 7 bases aligning to TRBD1. Germline V gives CDR1 SGDLS, CDR2 YYNGEE. V lost 3 bases and J lost 1; bases outside the gene matches: 7. The CDR3 has 15 amino acids. CDR3 sequence: CASSEQPGQSYEQYF. CDR3 coding DNA: TGTGCCAGCAGCGAACAACCGGGACAGTCCTACGAGCAGTACTTC.

The chain carries TRBV30 and TRBJ2-3; 9 positions agree with TRBD1. Germline V gene data show CDR1 as GTSNPN and CDR2 as SVGIG (reference sequence). The junction had 6 bases not matched to a gene; V was cut back by 2 bases and J by 3 bases. The CDR3 extends over 15 amino acids. This CDR3 reads CAWSPGTGITDTQYF. CDR3 DNA sequence: TGTGCCTGGAGTCCTGGGACAGGGATTACAGATACGCAGTATTTT.

The chain recombines TRBV5-1 with TRBJ1-2, with 7 positions matching TRBD1. CDR1 and CDR2 from the germline V gene are SGHRS and YFSETQ. J was trimmed by 9 bases and V by 4 bases; bases with no gene match: 18. CDR3 length equals 16 residues. CDR3 in amino acids: CASSRRTTSGTESYTF. CDR3 DNA: TGCGCCAGCAGCCGTCGGACCACCTCTGGGACAGAAAGCTACACCTTC.

In DNA, the CDR3 is TGCGCCAGCAGCTTGGGAACAGGGGGTTTGTACACCGGGGAGCTGTTTTTT. Its translation: CASSLGTGGLYTGELFF. The chain carries TRBV5-1 and TRBJ2-2; TRBD1 matches at 8 bases. The CDR3 totals 17 residues. Looked up from germline, CDR1 is SGHRS and CDR2 is YFSETQ. The V segment lost 0 bases and the J segment 3 bases; nucleotides outside the gene matches: 7.